The next 31 T cell receptor beta chains were all read from a single sample in a study of CD8 T cells in ankylosing spondylitis. A single record per CDR3 protein comes from TCRdb applying MiXCR to the 5' RACE reads. The sample holds about 200,000 distinct CDR3 sequences; about 13% are singletons and the top ten take 16%. Sequenced material: blood, either unsorted or a sorted T cell fraction (not recorded which). These receptors came from a male donor with ankylosing spondylitis or in good health (not recorded which).

This chain connects TRBV19 to TRBJ2-1; 11 bases map to TRBD2. The length of the CDR3 is 15 residues. Per germline, CDR1 LNHDA and CDR2 SQIVND (reference sequence). V lost 7 bases to trimming and J lost 4 bases; unmatched junction nucleotides: 6. The chain's CDR3 is CASTSLAGVYNEQFF. CDR3 nucleotides: TGTGCCAGTACCTCACTAGCGGGAGTGTACAATGAGCAGTTCTTC.

At least ten counts were recorded for this clonotype. The rearrangement joins TRBV18 to TRBJ2-7, with a possible D match to TRBD1 (6 bases). V dropped 0 bases and J dropped 2 bases, with 11 bases sitting between them. There are 15 residues in the CDR3. The germline V gene has CDR1 KGHSH and CDR2 LQKENI. The CDR3 bases are TGTGCCAGCTCACCACCGGCAGGGGAGACCTACGAGCAGTACTTC. It is translated as CASSPPAGETYEQYF.

This clonotype has ten or more counts. This rearrangement joins TRBV6-5 to TRBJ1-6; D not certain. Germline V CDR1 and CDR2: MNHEY, SVGAGI. The CDR3 extends over 15 amino acids. V was pared by 2 bases and J by 5 bases, with 10 bases between. The CDR3 sequence: CASSYNPWDNSPLHF. Written as DNA, the CDR3 is TGTGCCAGCAGTTACAACCCTTGGGATAATTCACCCCTCCACTTT.

This clonotype has a handful of counts. The rearrangement joins TRBV27 to TRBJ2-6, with 8 bases that match TRBD1. Trimming at V came to 6 bases and at J to 8 bases, leaving 9 bases not matched to a gene. Per the germline V gene, CDR1 is MNHEY and CDR2 is SMNVEV (reference sequence). The CDR3 consists of 15 residues. Here the CDR3 DNA reads TGTGCCAGCAGCCCCGGTACAGGGGGAACCAACGTCCTGACTTTC. Translated: CASSPGTGGTNVLTF.

This clonotype was picked up a small number of times. This sequence joins TRBV7-9 and TRBJ1-1, with D tentatively TRBD1 (5 bases). The CDR3 consists of 16 residues. Per germline, CDR1 SEHNR and CDR2 FQNEAQ (reference sequence). Trimming pared 5 bases from V and 0 bases from J, leaving 16 bases between. The CDR3 bases are TGTGCCAGCAGCCCCCAGGGCCAGGTCATGAACACTGAAGCTTTCTTT. This gives the protein CASSPQGQVMNTEAFF. Filled out from reference TRBV7-9 and TRBJ1-1, the complete variable domain reads DTGVSQNPRHKITKRGQNVTFRCDPISEHNRLYWYRQTLGQGPEFLTYFQNEAQLEKSRLLSDRFSAERPKGSFSTLEIQRTEQGDSAMYLCASSPQGQVMNTEAFFGQGTRLTVV.

This clonotype was seen a few times. The rearrangement links TRBV7-8 to TRBJ2-1; TRBD2 is a possible D gene (5 bases). The V and J ends lost 1 base and 7 bases respectively, with 8 bases between them. This CDR3 contains 13 residues. Germline CDR1 is SGHVS and CDR2 is FQNEAQ. The CDR3 sequence: CASSLVAINEQFF. CDR3 nucleotide sequence: TGTGCCAGCAGCTTAGTAGCGATTAATGAGCAGTTCTTC.

CDR3 DNA sequence: TGCGCCAGCAGCCAAGTCAGCGGGAGAACGTACGAGCAGTACTTC. Translated: CASSQVSGRTYEQYF. The V and J genes are TRBV4-1 and TRBJ2-7, with 8 bases fitting TRBD2. J was trimmed by 4 bases and V by 1 base; bases with no gene match: 6. This CDR3 spans 15 amino acids. Germline loops: CDR1 MGHRA, CDR2 YSYEKL.

The chain recombines TRBV10-2 with TRBJ2-7; 8 nucleotides line up with TRBD1. The CDR3 loop spans 14 amino acids. The V gene's germline CDR1 is WSHSY and CDR2 SAAADI. With 0 bases clipped from V and 3 bases from J, the junction kept 1 base outside the gene matches. The CDR3 loop reads CASSESTGGYEQYF. The CDR3 nucleotides read TGCGCCAGCAGTGAGTCTACAGGGGGCTACGAGCAGTACTTC.

This clonotype was recorded a few times. The chain is built from TRBV5-1 and TRBJ2-7, with D tentatively TRBD1 or TRBD2 (5 bases each). CDR3 length: 15 amino acids. CDR1 is SGHRS and CDR2 is YFSETQ in the germline V gene. Trimming cost V 4 bases and J 3 bases, with 17 bases left between them. DNA for the CDR3: TGCGCCAGCAGCGGCGACCGGGACCCTCACTACGAGCAGTACTTC. Its translation: CASSGDRDPHYEQYF. Full variable domain (missing parts from reference TRBV5-1 and TRBJ2-7): KAGVTQTPRYLIKTRGQQVTLSCSPISGHRSVSWYQQTPGQGLQFLFEYFSETQRNKGNFPGRFSGRQFSNSRSEMNVSTLELGDSALYLCASSGDRDPHYEQYFGPGTRLTVT.

The V and J genes are TRBV27 and TRBJ2-1; 13 nucleotides align to TRBD2. The CDR3 length is 13 residues. Germline CDR1 and CDR2: MNHEY and SMNVEV (reference sequence). The trim removed 3 bases at V and 10 bases at J, leaving 0 bases unmatched. CDR3 coding DNA: TGTGCCAGCAGTTTGGGACTAGCGGGGGAGCAGTTCTTC. Amino acid sequence: CASSLGLAGEQFF.

This clonotype was picked up one time. V usage is TRBV9 and J usage is TRBJ2-2; TRBD1 or TRBD2 may be the D gene (6 bases each). CDR3 size: 15 residues. Trimming cost V 3 bases and J 2 bases, with 11 bases left between them. The V gene's germline CDR1 is SGDLS and CDR2 YYNGEE. CDR3 coding DNA: TGTGCCAGCAGCGGAGGGGGACTTAACACCGGGGAGCTGTTTTTT. This translates into CASSGGGLNTGELFF.

V is TRBV9 and J is TRBJ2-1, with D hard to call. There are 11 residues in the CDR3. Trimming pared 4 bases from V and 9 bases from J, leaving 8 bases between. Per the germline V gene, CDR1 is SGDLS and CDR2 is YYNGEE. The CDR3 DNA is TGTGCCAGCAGCTCCTCGGGTGAGCAGTTCTTC. Protein product: CASSSSGEQFF.

This clonotype has only a few counts. This rearrangement joins TRBV6-4 to TRBJ2-1, with D unresolved. V was clipped by 2 bases and J by 2 bases, with 7 bases between them. CDR3 length: 14 amino acids. The germline gives CDR1 MRHNA, CDR2 SNTAGT. The CDR3, as DNA: TGTGCCAGCAGTGACAACCCTCCCTACAATGAGCAGTTCTTC. It encodes CASSDNPPYNEQFF.

This clonotype occurred a few times. V and J are TRBV29-1 and TRBJ2-3; 13 bases fit TRBD2. The CDR3 runs 15 residues. Looked up from germline, CDR1 is SQVTM and CDR2 is ANQGSEA. The V gene end was trimmed by 6 bases and the J gene end by 6 bases; junction bases not matched to a gene: 9. CDR3 DNA sequence: TGCAGCGTACTGGGGTGGACTAGCGGGAGCGATACGCAGTATTTT. Amino acids: CSVLGWTSGSDTQYF.

This clonotype was counted ten times or more. The V gene is TRBV11-2, the J gene TRBJ2-5; unclear D gene. V was pared by 2 bases and J by 2 bases, with 6 bases between. The CDR3 has 13 amino acids. CDR1 is SGHAT and CDR2 is FQNNGV in the germline V gene. The CDR3: CASSLLDQETQYF. The CDR3, as DNA: TGTGCCAGCAGCTTACTAGATCAAGAGACCCAGTACTTC.

For the CDR3, the DNA is TGTGCCAGCAGCCCTCACTTCGATACGCAGTATTTT. It encodes CASSPHFDTQYF. The V and J genes are TRBV12-3 or TRBV12-4 and TRBJ2-3; the D is unclear. Trimming removed 6 bases from V and 6 bases from J, with 10 bases in between. The CDR3 totals 12 residues.

This clonotype was counted between two and nine times. This rearrangement joins TRBV20-1 to TRBJ2-1, with D possibly called TRBD1 or TRBD2 (5 bases each). The CDR3 loop spans 13 amino acids. Trimming stripped 2 bases from V and 8 bases from J, with 13 bases between. Germline CDR1 and CDR2: DFQATT and SNEGSKA (reference sequence). As DNA, the CDR3 is TGCAGTGCTAGACGGCTCCGGGGCGATGAGCAGTTCTTC. It specifies CSARRLRGDEQFF.

This clonotype showed up many times. The gene calls are TRBV29-1 and TRBJ2-1; 9 bases align to TRBD2. This CDR3 has 13 amino acids. Germline CDR1 is SQVTM and CDR2 is ANQGSEA. With V trimmed by 7 bases and J by 6 bases, 7 bases remained unmatched. The CDR3 spells CSAGLGLANEQFF. The CDR3 coding sequence is TGCAGCGCTGGATTGGGACTAGCCAATGAGCAGTTCTTC.

The chain employs TRBV4-1 and TRBJ2-7, with 8 bases lining up with TRBD2. The CDR3 sequence is 15 residues long. V was pared by 4 bases and J by 2 bases, with 7 bases of the junction left unmatched. Germline lookup yields CDR1 MGHRA and CDR2 YSYEKL. CDR3 in DNA: TGCGCCAGCAGCCCCCGCGGTAGCGGGACCTACGAGCAGTACTTC. Translation gives CASSPRGSGTYEQYF.

The sample holds a few counts of this clonotype. The chain is built from TRBV27 and TRBJ2-1; D possibly uses TRBD1 or TRBD2 (5 bases each). V was trimmed by 6 bases and J by 8 bases, leaving 17 bases between them. Germline CDR1 reads MNHEY; CDR2 reads SMNVEV (reference sequence). The CDR3 totals 14 residues. The CDR3 sequence is CASRVGHPSHEQFF. The CDR3 DNA follows: TGTGCCAGCAGGGTCGGACACCCTAGCCATGAGCAGTTCTTC.

The rearrangement joins TRBV29-1 to TRBJ2-1, with 7 nucleotides matching TRBD2. This CDR3 contains 14 residues. Germline V gives CDR1 SQVTM, CDR2 ANQGSEA. Losses at the gene ends were 5 bases for V and 9 bases for J; bases not matched to a gene: 13. CDR3 residues: CSVPLGGRIREQFF. The CDR3 nucleotides are TGCAGCGTTCCCCTGGGCGGGAGAATTCGTGAGCAGTTCTTC.

This clonotype was observed a handful of times. This rearrangement joins TRBV10-3 to TRBJ1-1, with D tentatively TRBD1 (6 bases). Trimming took 10 bases from V and 5 from J, leaving 14 bases between them. CDR1 ENHRY and CDR2 SYGVKD come from the germline V gene. The CDR3 runs to 12 residues. CDR3 DNA sequence: TGTGCCACCATGTCCCAGGGGACTGAAGCTTTCTTT. Encoded protein: CATMSQGTEAFF.

The rearrangement uses TRBV5-7 and TRBJ2-2; 12 bases line up with TRBD2. TRBV5-7 is noted as an ORF with a role that remains uncertain. The CDR3 contains 17 residues. After removal of 0 bases from V and 3 bases from J, the junction contained 3 bases not matched to a gene. The CDR3: CASSLGLAGAHTGELFF. CDR3 sequence (DNA): TGTGCCAGCAGCTTGGGACTAGCGGGGGCCCACACCGGGGAGCTGTTTTTT.

This clonotype occurred many times. The chain combines TRBV20-1 with TRBJ1-4; 10 positions match TRBD1. The CDR3 contains 16 residues. Germline V gene lookup returns CDR1 DFQATT and CDR2 SNEGSKA (reference sequence). Trimming removed 0 bases from V and 10 bases from J; junction bases left unmatched: 11. The DNA for the CDR3 is TGCAGTGCTAGAGATTGGTTCGACAGGGGGCAGGGAAAACTGTTTTTT. Translating it yields CSARDWFDRGQGKLFF.

The CDR3 nucleotides are TGCGCCAGCAGCTTAAGGGACATAAGCTCCTACGAGCAGTACTTC. This translates into CASSLRDISSYEQYF. V usage is TRBV5-1 and J usage is TRBJ2-7; D is perhaps TRBD1 (6 bases). Trimming stripped 2 bases from V and 0 bases from J, with 12 bases between. The germline V gene encodes CDR1 SGHRS and CDR2 YFSETQ. This CDR3 has 15 amino acids.

This clonotype was counted only a few times. DNA for the CDR3: TGTGCCTGGGCCTACGGGGGGGTCACTGAAGCTTTCTTT. Amino acids: CAWAYGGVTEAFF. The chain links TRBV30 to TRBJ1-1; perhaps TRBD1 as D (5 bases). Germline CDR1 GTSNPN, CDR2 SVGIG (reference sequence). Trimming shortened V by 5 bases and J by 4 bases, and 14 bases separated the two germline ends. CDR3 size: 13 residues.

This clonotype was seen a few times. J is TRBJ2-1 and V is TRBV10-1; maybe TRBD2 (5 bases). V lost 6 bases and J lost 6, with 24 bases in between. This CDR3 contains 17 residues. In germline, CDR1 is WNHNN, CDR2 SYGVQD (reference sequence). CDR3 DNA: TGCGCCAGCAGCCTTTGGGGTGGGGAGTTCCTTCCCAATGAGCAGTTCTTC. Residues: CASSLWGGEFLPNEQFF.

This clonotype was counted at least ten times. The CDR3 is CASSDSPGGDADTQYF. CDR3 in DNA: TGTGCCAGCAGTGACTCGCCGGGGGGGGATGCAGATACGCAGTATTTT. The rearrangement links TRBV6-4 to TRBJ2-3, with TRBD2 matching 8 bases. The V and J ends lost 0 bases and 4 bases, in that order; junction bases with no gene match: 6. The CDR3 extends over 16 amino acids. Germline V CDR1 and CDR2: MRHNA, SNTAGT.

This clonotype turned up a few times. The CDR3 DNA is TGCGCCAGCAGTGTCGGGACAGGGGGCAACTATGGCTACACCTTC. Encoded protein: CASSVGTGGNYGYTF. This chain uses TRBV10-2 with TRBJ1-2; TRBD1 agrees at 12 bases. Losses at the gene ends were 4 bases for V and 2 bases for J; bases not matched to a gene: 2. This CDR3 contains 15 residues. Germline loops: CDR1 WSHSY, CDR2 SAAADI.

The chain joins TRBV6-5 to TRBJ2-1; 9 positions agree with TRBD1. The V gene end was trimmed by 0 bases and the J gene end by 7 bases; junction bases not matched to a gene: 10. Germline CDR1 MNHEY, CDR2 SVGAGI. The CDR3 is made up of 17 amino acids. The CDR3 DNA sequence: TGTGCCAGCAGTTACTCGACCGGGACAGGGCAAGGGAATGAGCAGTTCTTC. It yields the protein CASSYSTGTGQGNEQFF.

This sequence joins TRBV6-1 and TRBJ1-1; D unresolved. Germline assignment: CDR1 MNHNS and CDR2 SASEGT. V lost 3 bases, J lost 4 bases, and 15 bases lay in between. This CDR3 region has 15 residues. CDR3 sequence: CASSDLPGAGTEAFF. The CDR3 DNA sequence: TGTGCCAGCAGTGATCTTCCGGGTGCGGGCACTGAAGCTTTCTTT.